A selection of T cell receptor beta chains follows, all from one sample in a study of cytomegalovirus exposure and HLA in healthy donors. The table came from immunoSEQ multiplex PCR; TCRdb's copy has only in-frame clones and leaves some out. Of 80,000 to 95,000 clones in the sample, 63% were seen once. Sequenced input: PBMCs. The origin of the receptors is a woman younger than 45 in good health and CMV-seronegative. CDR3s include the opening cysteine and the closing phenylalanine or tryptophan. D genes are given only for firm matches. Expanded clones are given a class, and other clones once, few, many or no size at all.

NA	NA	TRBV28	TRBJ2-1	TGTGCCAGCATCCTCTGGGGGGGCAGTAGCTCCTACAATGAGCAGTTCTTC	CASILWGGSSSYNEQFF
NA	NA	TRBV27	TRBJ1-3	TGTGCCAGCAGTTCTCAGGACTCTGGAAACACCATATATTTT	CASSSQDSGNTIYF
NA	TRBD1	TRBV5-1	TRBJ2-3	TGCGCCAGCAGCTTGGTCGGACAGGGGGGAATTAGCACAGATACGCAGTATTTT	CASSLVGQGGISTDTQYF
NA	NA	TRBV27	TRBJ2-7	TGTGCCAGCAGATCAACAGGTACCTACGAGCAGTACTTC	CASRSTGTYEQYF
few	TRBD2	TRBV4-2	TRBJ2-7	TGTGCCAGCAGCCAAGATGATCCTAGCGGGAGGGAGCAGTACTTC	CASSQDDPSGREQYF
NA	NA	TRBV7-6	TRBJ2-7	TGTGCCAGCAGCTTAGGGACAGCACCTAGCTCCTACGAGCAGTACTTC	CASSLGTAPSSYEQYF
NA	NA	TRBV5-4	TRBJ2-5	TGTGCCAGCAGCTTGTCGGGGGAGACCCAGTACTTC	CASSLSGETQYF
NA	TRBD2	TRBV29-1	TRBJ2-1	TGCAGCGCCTTTAGCGGGACGAGGAAGGGTGAGCAGTTCTTC	CSAFSGTRKGEQFF
many	NA	TRBV5-6	TRBJ2-7	TGTGCCAGCAGCTTGGCTTACGAGCAGTACTTC	CASSLAYEQYF
NA	TRBD2	TRBV19	TRBJ2-3	TGTGCCAGTGAAATGCGGGGGGGCCTGCTCCAAGATACGCAGTATTTT	CASEMRGGLLQDTQYF
NA	NA	TRBV20-1	TRBJ2-5	TGCAGTGCTCCCTTCGCGGGGACCCAGTACTTC	CSAPFAGTQYF
NA	NA	TRBV10-3	TRBJ1-5	TGTGCCATACGGACACGCGTCGACCAGCCCCAGCATTTT	CAIRTRVDQPQHF
few	NA	TRBV6-5	TRBJ2-3	TGTGCCAGCAGCCTCGGAAGAAGCGGAGATACGCAGTATTTT	CASSLGRSGDTQYF
few	TRBD2	TRBV5-4	TRBJ2-1	TGTGCCAGCAGCTTGGCCGGGGGGGGCAATGAGCAGTTCTTC	CASSLAGGGNEQFF
NA	TRBD1	TRBV29-1	TRBJ2-7	TGCAGCGTTGAAGACAGGGGGCGGGACGAGCAGTACTTC	CSVEDRGRDEQYF
NA	NA	TRBV14	TRBJ2-4	TGTGCCAGCAGCCGAGCGACCACCTCCATTCAGTACTTC	CASSRATTSIQYF
once	NA	TRBV6-1	TRBJ1-6	TGTGCCAGCAGTGAAGCGCAAACAGGGACACCCCTCCACTTT	CASSEAQTGTPLHF
NA	TRBD1	TRBV11-3	TRBJ2-7	TGTGCCAGCAGCCCCGGACAGGGTTCCTACGAGCAGTACTTC	CASSPGQGSYEQYF
once	NA	TRBV7-2	TRBJ2-3	TGTGCCAGCAGCCTATCCCCCAGGGTAGCAGATACGCAGTATTTT	CASSLSPRVADTQYF
NA	TRBD1	TRBV7-3	TRBJ2-7	TGTGCCAGCAGCTTAAATGCGGACAGGGTTTTCGAGCAGTACTTC	CASSLNADRVFEQYF
NA	TRBD1	TRBV6-5	TRBJ1-4	TGTGCCAGCAGTTACTCGAGTGGGACAGTGCATGAAAAACTGTTTTTT	CASSYSSGTVHEKLFF
NA	TRBD1	TRBV6-1	TRBJ2-7	TGTGCCAGCCGCTGGGGACAGGCAACCTACGAGCAGTACTTC	CASRWGQATYEQYF
few	NA	TRBV19	TRBJ2-3	TGTGCCAGTAGTCCCCGGTCGTTTGCAGATACGCAGTATTTT	CASSPRSFADTQYF
NA	NA	TRBV4-1	TRBJ1-4	TGCGCCAGCAGCCATCCCTTGACAGCCATGGGTGAAAAACTGTTTTTT	CASSHPLTAMGEKLFF
NA	NA	TRBV4-1	TRBJ2-3	TGCGCCAGCAGCCAGTCTACGCAAGATACGCAGTATTTT	CASSQSTQDTQYF
once	TRBD1	TRBV6-1	TRBJ1-1	TGTGCCAGCAGTGCCGGACAGGGGGCGAACACTGAAGCTTTCTTT	CASSAGQGANTEAFF
NA	NA	TRBV9	TRBJ2-5	TGTGCCAGCAGCGTAGGGCCCCTGAAGGAGACCCAGTACTTC	CASSVGPLKETQYF
NA	TRBD1	TRBV7-2	TRBJ1-1	TGTGCCAGCAGCTTAGACAGGGGGAAAACTGAAGCTTTCTTT	CASSLDRGKTEAFF
once	TRBD1	TRBV7-9	TRBJ2-6	TGTGCCAGCAGCCTGACAGGGCCCGGGGCCAACGTCCTGACTTTC	CASSLTGPGANVLTF
NA	NA	TRBV29-1	TRBJ1-2	TGCAGCGTTTATACAGGGATTGGTGGCTACACCTTC	CSVYTGIGGYTF
NA	TRBD1	TRBV5-1	TRBJ1-2	TGCGCCAGCAGCATCAGTCCCGGGACAGGGGGCGGCTACACCTTC	CASSISPGTGGGYTF
NA	TRBD1	TRBV6-5	TRBJ1-3	TGTGCCAGCAGGACAACCGGGACAGATGGAAACACCATATATTTT	CASRTTGTDGNTIYF
NA	NA	TRBV9	TRBJ1-5	TGTGCCAGCAGCCCCCTTGGGCACAATCAGCCCCAGCATTTT	CASSPLGHNQPQHF
NA	NA	TRBV28	TRBJ1-2	TGTGCCAGCACCTGGGGGGGGGTCTATGGCTACACCTTC	CASTWGGVYGYTF
few	NA	TRBV27	TRBJ2-1	TGTGCCAGCAGCAGGGACTCCGGGGCAAATGAGCAGTTCTTC	CASSRDSGANEQFF
once	TRBD2	TRBV7-3	TRBJ2-5	TGTGCCAGCAGCCCAGGGACTAGCGGGAGGGGCAGGGAGACCCAGTACTTC	CASSPGTSGRGRETQYF
NA	TRBD2	TRBV11-3	TRBJ2-1	TGTGCCAGCAGCGGATCTAGCGGGGACCGTAGTGAGCAGTTCTTC	CASSGSSGDRSEQFF
NA	TRBD2	TRBV28	TRBJ2-7	TGTGCCAGCAGTCCCTCGGGACTAGAGAAACCCGAGCAGTACTTC	CASSPSGLEKPEQYF